The TCR beta chain described here comes from a study of blood T cell repertoires in COVID-19. On the study more broadly: Specimens from acute and convalescent COVID-19 originated in the United States, Italy and Spain.

Germline CDR1 and CDR2: SEHNR and FQNEAQ (reference sequence). The V and J ends lost 5 bases and 0 bases respectively, with 10 bases between them. There are 15 residues in the CDR3. Here immunoSEQ multiplex PCR was the method, and the copy in TCRdb shows in-frame clones only, minus some. The sample shows a few hundred thousand clones, roughly 88% of them seen only once. This clone has only one observation. Seattle enrolled patients during active infection and tracked them longitudinally. The sample was peripheral blood. The clonotype originates from a woman aged 30 to 39 with COVID-19, enrolled during active disease. The chain joins TRBV7-9 to TRBJ2-2; no firm D call. The CDR3 loop reads CASSPSRTNTGELFF. The CDR3 nucleotides read TGTGCCAGCAGCCCCTCGAGGACGAACACCGGGGAGCTGTTTTTT.